These 8 T cell receptor beta chains were all obtained from the same sample, sequenced in a study of blood T cell repertoires in COVID-19. The repertoire was sequenced with immunoSEQ multiplex PCR; TCRdb's copy has only in-frame clones and lacks some. Of 200,000 to 250,000 clones listed, around 80% are singletons. The sequencing input was peripheral blood. These receptor sequences come from a man aged 45 to 65 with active or convalescent COVID-19.

The chain joins TRBV21-1 to TRBJ2-7; the listed D gene, TRBD1, was not tested against the DNA. TRBV21-1 has pseudogene status. The CDR3 extends over 14 amino acids. The CDR3: CASSSRQGWGEQYV. In DNA, the CDR3 is TGTGCCAGCAGCTCGCGACAGGGTTGGGGCGAGCAGTACGTC.

This clone was found a few times. The genes are TRBV28 and TRBJ2-7; tentative D call: TRBD1 (6 bases). Germline V CDR1 and CDR2: MDHEN, SYDVKM. The V and J ends lost 2 bases and 2 bases respectively, with 13 bases between them. This CDR3 has 15 residues. CDR3 loop: CASSLGGPPPYEQYF. CDR3 DNA: TGTGCCAGCAGTTTAGGGGGCCCACCCCCCTACGAGCAGTACTTC.

This rearrangement joins TRBV28 to TRBJ1-2; weak D call: TRBD1 (6 bases). The CDR3 is 14 residues long. V shed 7 bases and J shed 7 bases, with 19 bases lying between them. In germline, CDR1 is MDHEN, CDR2 SYDVKM. The CDR3 DNA is TGTGCCAGCACCGGAGCGTACAGGGCCTCTGGCTACACCTTC. Translated: CASTGAYRASGYTF.

This chain uses TRBV7-2 with TRBJ1-2; D is unresolved. This CDR3 is 14 amino acids long. Germline lookup yields CDR1 SGHTA and CDR2 FQGNSA. V dropped 3 bases and J dropped 7 bases, with 15 bases sitting between them. The CDR3 is CASSFIREAGGYTF. The CDR3 DNA follows: TGTGCCAGCAGCTTCATTAGGGAGGCCGGTGGCTACACCTTC.

There are a few counts of this clone. The CDR3 coding sequence is TGTGCCAGCAGCGGGACCGGGACTCAAGAGACCCAGTACTTC. Encoded protein: CASSGTGTQETQYF. V and J are TRBV5-4 and TRBJ2-5; D may be TRBD2 (6 bases). Per the germline V gene, CDR1 is SGHNT and CDR2 is YYREEE (reference sequence). The CDR3 runs 14 residues. Trimming shortened V by 4 bases and J by 2 bases, and 12 bases separated the two germline ends.

The V call is TRBV5-4, the J call TRBJ2-1; TRBD1 aligns across 9 bases. J lost 7 bases, V lost 5 bases, and 7 bases had no gene match. This CDR3 has 14 amino acids. CDR1 and CDR2 (germline): SGHNT, YYREEE (reference sequence). CDR3 protein: CASSSRDRVNEQFF. The CDR3 coding sequence is TGTGCCAGCAGTAGCCGGGACAGGGTTAATGAGCAGTTCTTC.

The rearrangement uses TRBV5-1 and TRBJ2-7, with 11 bases fitting TRBD1. Germline V gene sequence: CDR1 SGHRS, CDR2 YFSETQ. CDR3 length: 14 residues. The V gene end was trimmed by 3 bases and the J gene end by 3 bases; junction bases not matched to a gene: 2. The CDR3 reads CASSSGTGGYEQYF. DNA for the CDR3: TGCGCCAGCAGCTCCGGGACAGGGGGCTACGAGCAGTACTTC.

The chain uses TRBV4-3 and TRBJ1-6; D not resolved. The length of the CDR3 is 14 residues. V was cut by 0 bases and J by 12 bases, with 12 bases left in between. Per the germline V gene, CDR1 is LGHNA and CDR2 is YSLEER. CDR3 sequence (DNA): TGCGCCAGCAGCCAAGATCGTTCCTCCCGACCCCTCCACTTT. This sequence encodes CASSQDRSSRPLHF.